The 15 T cell receptor beta chains listed next were all sequenced from one sample in a study of blood T cell repertoires in COVID-19. The assay was immunoSEQ multiplex PCR, and TCRdb's table has in-frame clones only and misses some. The table shows about 130,000 clones, with about 86% occurring only once. Sequenced sample: peripheral blood. Receptors were obtained from a woman aged 50 to 65 with acute or convalescent COVID-19.

The chain combines TRBV7-8 with TRBJ2-6; 7 nucleotides align to TRBD1. The V segment lost 2 bases and the J segment 0 bases; nucleotides outside the gene matches: 4. Per germline, CDR1 SGHVS and CDR2 FQNEAQ. This CDR3 is 17 amino acids long. CDR3 in DNA: TGTGCCAGCAGCTTAAAGGGGGACAGCTCTGGGGCCAACGTCCTGACTTTC. It is translated as CASSLKGDSSGANVLTF. The full variable domain, completed using reference TRBV7-8 and TRBJ2-6, is GAGVSQSPRYKVAKRGQDVALRCDPISGHVSLFWYQQALGQGPEFLTYFQNEAQLDKSGLPSDRFFAERPEGSVSTLKIQRTQQEDSAVYLCASSLKGDSSGANVLTFGAGSRLTVL.

J is TRBJ1-1 and V is TRBV3-1 (or the pseudogene TRBV3-2), with a tentative D call TRBD1 (6 bases). CDR3 size: 14 residues. Germline V gene data show CDR1 as LGHDT and CDR2 as YNNKEL (reference sequence). V shed 4 bases and J shed 2 bases, with 11 bases lying between them. The CDR3 DNA follows: TGTGCCAGCAGCCTTACAGGGACAAACACTGAAGCTTTCTTT. This codes for CASSLTGTNTEAFF.

CDR3 nucleotides: TGCGCCAGCACCCTTGGGGGGACCCAGAGCTATGGCTACACCTTC. Translation gives CASTLGGTQSYGYTF. The chain combines TRBV5-1 with TRBJ1-2; TRBD1 is a possible D gene (5 bases). Trimming stripped 6 bases from V and 4 bases from J, with 19 bases between. In germline, CDR1 is SGHRS, CDR2 YFSETQ. CDR3 size: 15 residues. The variable domain in full, completed from reference TRBV5-1 and TRBJ1-2, reads KAGVTQTPRYLIKTRGQQVTLSCSPISGHRSVSWYQQTPGQGLQFLFEYFSETQRNKGNFPGRFSGRQFSNSRSEMNVSTLELGDSALYLCASTLGGTQSYGYTFGSGTRLTVV.

This clone was detected only once. This sequence joins TRBV30 and TRBJ2-5, with D maybe TRBD2 (6 bases). V lost 5 bases and J lost 4, with 14 bases in between. The CDR3 runs to 13 residues. Germline values: CDR1 GTSNPN, CDR2 SVGIG (reference sequence). The CDR3 sequence is CAWGREVGETQYF. The CDR3 DNA reads TGTGCCTGGGGCAGGGAGGTCGGAGAGACCCAGTACTTC.

The chain joins TRBV4-2 to TRBJ2-3; possibly TRBD1 for D (6 bases). Germline V gives CDR1 LGHNA, CDR2 YNFKEQ. There are 16 residues in the CDR3. Trimming removed 4 bases at V and 2 bases at J, with 16 bases between. The CDR3 sequence: CASSPGVKGYTDTQYF. In DNA, the CDR3 is TGTGCCAGCAGCCCAGGGGTCAAGGGGTACACAGATACGCAGTATTTT.

The gene calls are TRBV30 and TRBJ1-3, with D perhaps matching TRBD1 (5 bases). Germline CDR1 and CDR2: GTSNPN and SVGIG (reference sequence). Trimming pared 0 bases from V and 3 bases from J, leaving 18 bases between. This CDR3 comprises 17 residues. CDR3 in DNA: TGTGCCTGGAGTGTATCCCGGGAGGGGAGATTTGGAAACACCATATATTTT. This gives the protein CAWSVSREGRFGNTIYF.

This CDR3 is CASRALQGVLGYTF. As DNA, the CDR3 is TGTGCCAGCAGAGCACTACAGGGGGTTTTAGGCTACACCTTC. The chain recombines TRBV6-5 with TRBJ1-2; TRBD1 matches 8 bases. The CDR3 loop spans 14 amino acids. The germline CDR1 and CDR2 sequences are MNHEY and SVGAGI. Germline trimming cut 6 bases from V and 8 bases from J; bases unmatched to any gene: 11.

CDR3 region: CASSLGGTSGSTGELFF. CDR3 nucleotide sequence: TGTGCCAGCAGCTTAGGGGGGACTAGCGGGAGTACCGGGGAGCTGTTTTTT. The chain joins TRBV11-2 to TRBJ2-2, with 14 bases identical to TRBD2. The CDR3 loop spans 17 amino acids. The V gene end was trimmed by 1 base and the J gene end by 5 bases; junction bases not matched to a gene: 3. Germline CDR1 reads SGHAT; CDR2 reads FQNNGV.

This clone has just one count. This chain links TRBV29-1 with TRBJ2-1, with D possibly matching TRBD2 (6 bases). There are 12 residues in the CDR3. V lost 8 bases and J lost 6, with 14 bases in between. Germline lookup yields CDR1 SQVTM and CDR2 ANQGSEA. CDR3 loop: CSSPGVSNEQFF. DNA for the CDR3: TGCAGCTCACCGGGGGTCAGCAATGAGCAGTTCTTC.

The rearrangement uses TRBV19 and TRBJ2-7; a possible D gene is TRBD2 (6 bases). Germline V gene data show CDR1 as LNHDA and CDR2 as SQIVND (reference sequence). This CDR3 has 13 residues. V dropped 3 bases and J dropped 3 bases, with 9 bases sitting between them. CDR3 nucleotide sequence: TGTGCCAGTAGTATGGGACTCAGCTACGAGCAGTACTTC. It yields the protein CASSMGLSYEQYF. The full variable domain, completed using reference TRBV19 and TRBJ2-7, is DGGITQSPKYLFRKEGQNVTLSCEQNLNHDAMYWYRQDPGQGLRLIYYSQIVNDFQKGDIAEGYSVSREKKESFPLTVTSAQKNPTAFYLCASSMGLSYEQYFGPGTRLTVT.

The CDR3 DNA is TGTGCCAGCAGCTTGGGACGGGGCAGGGGGAGTTCACCCCTCCACTTT. Protein product: CASSLGRGRGSSPLHF. The chain employs TRBV5-4 and TRBJ1-6; 7 bases match TRBD1. The CDR3 is 16 residues long. Trimming cost V 0 bases and J 9 bases; bases outside gene matches: 9. Germline V CDR1 and CDR2: SGHNT, YYREEE (reference sequence).

This rearrangement joins TRBV6-5 to TRBJ2-1; D may be TRBD2 (6 bases). The length of the CDR3 is 15 residues. V lost 3 bases to trimming and J lost 0 bases, with 9 bases between them. Germline V CDR1 and CDR2: MNHEY, SVGAGI. CDR3 DNA: TGTGCCAGCAGTTATATGACTAGCTCCTACAATGAGCAGTTCTTC. Translation gives CASSYMTSSYNEQFF.

The J gene is TRBJ1-6, the V gene TRBV5-1; 7 bases fit TRBD1. CDR1 SGHRS and CDR2 YFSETQ come from the germline V gene. Trimming took 0 bases from V and 7 from J; bases not matched to a gene: 1. The CDR3 has 14 amino acids. The CDR3, as DNA: TGCGCCAGCAGCTTGGTGACAGGGAATTCACCCCTCCACTTT. It specifies CASSLVTGNSPLHF.

CDR3 DNA: TGTGCCAGCAGCTTTGGGACAGCTGGTTACAATGAGCAGTTCTTC. Encoded protein: CASSFGTAGYNEQFF. This chain joins TRBV11-1 and TRBJ2-1; 7 positions match TRBD1. This CDR3 contains 15 residues. Germline CDR1 reads SGHAT; CDR2 reads FQDESV (reference sequence). With 3 bases clipped from V and 4 bases from J, the junction kept 6 bases outside the gene matches.

The genes are TRBV18 and TRBJ2-6, with D tentatively TRBD2 (6 bases). Trimming took off 3 bases at V and 0 bases at J, with 9 bases between the two ends. CDR1 KGHSH and CDR2 LQKENI come from the germline V gene. The length of the CDR3 is 16 residues. In nucleotides, the CDR3 is TGTGCCAGCTCACCGTCCGGGAGCTCTGGGGCCAACGTCCTGACTTTC. Protein: CASSPSGSSGANVLTF.